Listed here is a single T cell receptor (beta chain). Its target is unknown. This record belongs to a study of cytomegalovirus exposure and HLA in healthy donors. Points from the study as a whole: Being productive about 87% or about 30% of the time was typical of most TCR beta V segments in an earlier analysis. Owing to their indistinguishability, certain V segments, notably TRBV6-2 and TRBV6-3, were excluded.

The CDR3 is 15 amino acids. With 2 bases clipped from V and 3 bases from J, the junction kept 7 bases outside the gene matches. Germline CDR1 reads KGHSH; CDR2 reads LQKENI. The PCR had 60 Vbeta and 13 Jbeta primers. TCRdb's table, derived via immunoSEQ multiplex PCR, lists solely in-frame clones and lacks some. The table shows over 150,000 clones, with around 80% occurring only once. The sample consisted of PBMCs. This sequence originates from a woman in her 30s in good health and CMV-seropositive. The rearrangement links TRBV18 to TRBJ2-7; 7 nucleotides line up with TRBD1. CDR3 nucleotide sequence: TGTGCCAGCTCACCAAGAGGGGGCCTTCTCTACGAGCAGTACTTC. It translates to CASSPRGGLLYEQYF.